The 25 T cell receptor beta chains in this list originate from one sample, sequenced in a study of blood T cells in healthy people across ages. Primers used in a second PCR of about 6 to 11 cycles were a sample-barcoded 5' primer and a J-beta primer mix. TCRdb reanalysed the 5' RACE reads using MiXCR and keeps one entry per CDR3 protein. The sample has about 590,000 distinct CDR3 sequences; approximately 30% are singletons. Sample: blood. The receptors were sampled from an elderly woman in good health.

This clonotype has a count of ten or more. The CDR3 DNA is TGTGCCAGCAGCGTGACAGGGAATACCGGAGAGACCCAGTACTTC. It is translated as CASSVTGNTGETQYF. This chain connects TRBV9 to TRBJ2-5; 7 positions match TRBD1. With V trimmed by 2 bases and J by 4 bases, 8 bases remained unmatched. Germline values: CDR1 SGDLS, CDR2 YYNGEE. The CDR3 runs 15 residues.

A single count supports this clonotype. This sequence may be a read error, since a much larger clone differs from it by one base. The chain uses TRBV20-1 and TRBJ2-5; D possibly corresponds to TRBD1 (6 bases). The CDR3 has 12 residues. Per the germline V gene, CDR1 is DFQATT and CDR2 is SNEGSKA (reference sequence). V was cut by 7 bases and J by 2 bases, with 11 bases left in between. This CDR3 reads CSGGQMQETQYF. CDR3 nucleotide sequence: TGCAGTGGGGGGCAGATGCAAGAGACCCAGTACTTC.

This clonotype was counted at least ten times. This chain joins TRBV5-1 and TRBJ1-1; D gene unclear. Germline V gene sequence: CDR1 SGHRS, CDR2 YFSETQ. The V end lost 5 bases, the J end lost 0 bases, and 11 bases lay between the germline ends. This CDR3 is built from 14 residues. The CDR3, as DNA: TGCGCCAGCAGGTTCGACATAATGAACACTGAAGCTTTCTTT. Translation gives CASRFDIMNTEAFF.

The chain carries TRBV24-1 and TRBJ2-2; no firm D call. CDR3 length: 14 amino acids. V shed 3 bases and J shed 2 bases, with 6 bases lying between them. Germline V gene lookup returns CDR1 KGHDR and CDR2 SFDVKD. The CDR3 DNA is TGTGCCACCAGTGATGACTCTAACACCGGGGAGCTGTTTTTT. It codes for CATSDDSNTGELFF.

This clonotype was seen a few times. The chain combines TRBV19 with TRBJ1-5, with 7 bases fitting TRBD1. Per germline, CDR1 LNHDA and CDR2 SQIVND (reference sequence). With V trimmed by 6 bases and J by 5 bases, 13 bases remained unmatched. The CDR3 has 16 amino acids. CDR3 protein: CASSPRGRGRDQPQHF. In DNA, the CDR3 is TGTGCCAGTAGCCCCCGGGGCAGGGGGAGGGATCAGCCCCAGCATTTT.

This clonotype was seen more than once but under ten times. This may stem from a read error, because a much larger clone lies one nucleotide away. V gene TRBV12-3 or TRBV12-4 combines with J gene TRBJ2-3, with D unresolved. With 4 bases removed from V and 4 bases from J, the gap between germline ends came to 15 bases. This CDR3 region has 15 residues. The CDR3 sequence is CASSSRSVAADTQYF. The DNA for the CDR3 is TGTGCCAGCAGTTCCCGAAGTGTAGCCGCAGATACGCAGTATTTT.

The genes are TRBV5-6 and TRBJ2-3; D is unclear. Germline-derived CDR1 and CDR2 are SGHDT and YYEEEE. V shed 7 bases and J shed 1 base, with 13 bases lying between them. The CDR3 has 14 residues. This chain's CDR3 is CASSKSRGTDTQYF. The CDR3 coding sequence is TGTGCCAGCTCAAAGTCTAGGGGCACAGATACGCAGTATTTT.

This clonotype was found many times. This chain connects TRBV18 to TRBJ2-5, with a possible D match to TRBD1 (5 bases). The V end was cut by 2 bases, the J end by 7 bases, with 14 bases between. This CDR3 comprises 14 residues. Germline V gene data show CDR1 as KGHSH and CDR2 as LQKENI. CDR3 bases: TGTGCCAGCTCACCATCTAGGGGCGAAGGGACCCAGTACTTC. Amino acids: CASSPSRGEGTQYF.

This clonotype was recorded only once. The rearrangement links TRBV18 to TRBJ2-3; D unresolved. Germline V gene data show CDR1 as KGHSH and CDR2 as LQKENI. Deletions cut 6 bases from V and 3 bases from J, with 10 bases between. The CDR3 is 13 residues long. CDR3: CASSLWPTDTQYF. CDR3 coding DNA: TGTGCCAGCTCTCTTTGGCCAACAGATACGCAGTATTTT.

In this sample, this clonotype turned up many times. The rearrangement uses TRBV10-3 and TRBJ2-7, with 7 bases matching TRBD2. CDR3 length equals 15 residues. Germline lookup yields CDR1 ENHRY and CDR2 SYGVKD. V shed 10 bases, J shed 0 bases, and the junction held 12 bases outside the gene matches. The CDR3 is CATERGPILSYEQYF. As DNA, the CDR3 is TGTGCCACTGAGCGGGGACCCATACTCTCCTACGAGCAGTACTTC.

At least ten counts were recorded for this clonotype. The chain recombines TRBV29-1 with TRBJ1-2; no definite D call. Germline values: CDR1 SQVTM, CDR2 ANQGSEA. CDR3 length equals 10 residues. Trimming shortened V by 7 bases and J by 6 bases, and 9 bases separated the two germline ends. This CDR3 is CSDGSDGYTF. The CDR3 bases are TGCAGCGATGGGAGTGATGGCTACACCTTC.

This clonotype was seen more than once but under ten times. The chain carries TRBV6-2 or TRBV6-3 and TRBJ1-1; D unclear. Trimming pared 0 bases from V and 4 bases from J, leaving 9 bases between. Germline CDR1 is MNHEY and CDR2 is SVGEGT. This CDR3 spans 14 amino acids. CDR3 nucleotide sequence: TGTGCCAGCAGTTACTCGGAAAGTTTCACTGAAGCTTTCTTT. Amino acid sequence: CASSYSESFTEAFF.

In its sample, this clonotype was seen many times. DNA for the CDR3: TGTGCCAGCAGTTACCTGGGGACCAGAAGCACAGATACGCAGTATTTT. Its protein product is CASSYLGTRSTDTQYF. The rearrangement uses TRBV7-2 and TRBJ2-3; D tentatively reads TRBD1 or TRBD2 (5 bases each). Trimming left V 6 bases short and J 0 bases short, with 16 bases between. The CDR3 sequence is 16 residues long. Germline V gene sequence: CDR1 SGHTA, CDR2 FQGNSA.

This clonotype was counted many times. V and J are TRBV7-9 and TRBJ1-5; D gene uncertain. V lost 1 base and J 9 bases, leaving 10 bases between the germline ends. The CDR3 length is 13 residues. Per the germline V gene, CDR1 is SEHNR and CDR2 is FQNEAQ (reference sequence). CDR3: CASSLEGSGPQHF. In DNA form, the CDR3 reads TGTGCCAGCAGCTTAGAAGGGAGTGGGCCCCAGCATTTT.

There are a few counts of this clonotype. This chain links TRBV6-5 with TRBJ1-6; D might be TRBD1 (5 bases). V was cut by 2 bases and J by 6 bases, with 17 bases left in between. Germline CDR1 is MNHEY and CDR2 is SVGAGI. The CDR3 is made up of 17 amino acids. The CDR3 DNA sequence: TGTGCCAGCAGTTACGCGCGGAACAGGACACCTAATTCACCCCTCCACTTT. Translating gives CASSYARNRTPNSPLHF.

This clonotype came up a few times. The chain joins TRBV5-4 to TRBJ2-3, with D possibly being TRBD2 (7 bases). CDR3 size: 16 residues. The V gene lost 4 bases and the J gene lost 2 bases, with 17 bases spanning the gap. CDR1 and CDR2 from the germline V gene are SGHNT and YYREEE (reference sequence). For the CDR3, the DNA is TGTGCCAGCAGCCCCCGACGGGGGGCTAACACAGATACGCAGTATTTT. This gives the protein CASSPRRGANTDTQYF.

A single count supports this clonotype. The chain's CDR3 is CASKGQWNTGELFF. The CDR3 DNA sequence: TGTGCCAGCAAGGGCCAGTGGAACACCGGGGAGCTGTTTTTT. The chain employs TRBV3-1 and TRBJ2-2; D uncertain. Germline-derived CDR1 and CDR2 are LGHDT and YNNKEL (reference sequence). This CDR3 spans 14 amino acids. Trimming stripped 7 bases from V and 1 base from J, with 10 bases between. The entire variable domain, with the rest obtained from reference TRBV3-1 and TRBJ2-2, is as follows: DTAVSQTPKYLVTQMGNDKSIKCEQNLGHDTMYWYKQDSKKFLKIMFSYNNKELIINETVPNRFSPKSPDKAHLNLHINSLELGDSAVYFCASKGQWNTGELFFGEGSRLTVL.

The J gene is TRBJ1-5, the V gene TRBV7-9; 9 bases are shared with TRBD1. This CDR3 is built from 16 residues. After removal of 5 bases from V and 7 bases from J, the junction contained 12 bases not matched to a gene. Germline CDR1 reads SEHNR; CDR2 reads FQNEAQ (reference sequence). The CDR3 region has the DNA TGTGCCAGCAGCGATGGGACAGGGTGGGGGGGGCAGCCCCAGCATTTT. Protein product: CASSDGTGWGGQPQHF.

With regard to this clonotype: Since a much larger clone is just one base distant, this may be a read error. The V and J genes are TRBV6-1 and TRBJ2-1, with TRBD2 matching 10 bases. CDR1 and CDR2 from the germline V gene are MNHNS and SASEGT. The CDR3 extends over 15 amino acids. With V trimmed by 6 bases and J by 7 bases, 9 bases remained unmatched. The CDR3 reads CASSTKRGGRNEQFF. The CDR3 DNA is TGTGCCAGCAGCACAAAGCGGGGGGGCAGGAATGAGCAGTTCTTC.

About this clonotype: Relative to the germline gene, one junction end is altered; a read error may explain this. This chain links TRBV18 with TRBJ2-3, with a weak D call TRBD2 (5 bases). CDR1 is KGHSH, CDR2 LQKENI, per germline. CDR3 length equals 18 residues. The CDR3 region has the DNA TGTGCCAGCTCACCGAGGTCCCCTTGGGGTGGGAGCACAGATATGCAGTATTTT. Translating it yields CASSPRSPWGGSTDMQYF.

Turning to this clonotype: Being one base from a much bigger clone, this may be a read error. The chain recombines TRBV2 with TRBJ1-2; unclear D gene. Germline loops: CDR1 SNHLY, CDR2 FYNNEI. Trimming stripped 3 bases from V and 3 bases from J, with 2 bases between. The CDR3 totals 11 residues. This CDR3 is CASSDDYGYTF. The DNA for the CDR3 is TGTGCCAGCAGTGATGACTATGGCTACACCTTC.

This clonotype showed up many times. This chain joins TRBV10-3 and TRBJ1-2; D is uncertain. This CDR3 is 15 amino acids long. CDR1 ENHRY and CDR2 SYGVKD come from the germline V gene. V lost 3 bases and J lost 5, with 16 bases in between. The CDR3 nucleotides are TGTGCCATCAGTGAAGCGGGTGGCAGCCAATATGGCTACACCTTC. Its protein is CAISEAGGSQYGYTF.

The V call is TRBV18, the J call TRBJ1-1; perhaps TRBD1 as D (6 bases). The CDR3 runs to 13 residues. Germline CDR1 and CDR2: KGHSH and LQKENI. The V end was cut by 2 bases, the J end by 7 bases, with 11 bases between. This CDR3 reads CASSPSGHHEAFF. CDR3 in DNA: TGTGCCAGCTCACCATCGGGACATCATGAAGCTTTCTTT.

This clonotype was found many times. The chain recombines TRBV2 with TRBJ2-7; D assignment may be TRBD1 or TRBD2 (5 bases each). Germline V lookup: CDR1 SNHLY, CDR2 FYNNEI. V lost 0 bases to trimming and J lost 2 bases, with 14 bases between them. The CDR3 spans 16 residues. The CDR3 spells CASSEAWDRRAYEQYF. CDR3 in DNA: TGTGCCAGCAGTGAAGCTTGGGACCGAAGAGCCTACGAGCAGTACTTC. The whole variable domain, filled in from reference TRBV2 and TRBJ2-7, reads EPEVTQTPSHQVTQMGQEVILRCVPISNHLYFYWYRQILGQKVEFLVSFYNNEISEKSEIFDDQFSVERPDGSNFTLKIRSTKLEDSAMYFCASSEAWDRRAYEQYFGPGTRLTVT.

This chain uses TRBV21-1 with TRBJ1-6; the D call in the table, TRBD1, was not verified against the DNA. TRBV21-1 is a documented pseudogene. The CDR3 is 16 residues long. The CDR3 DNA sequence: TGTGCCAGCAGCAGAGATGACCGGGCCCATAATTCACCCCTCCACTTT. This gives the protein CASSRDDRAHNSPLHF.